Described below is a single T cell receptor (beta chain) sequence and its context. V lost 7 bases to trimming and J lost 3 bases, with 13 bases between them. Per the germline V gene, CDR1 is ENHRY and CDR2 is SYGVKD. CDR3 size: 13 residues. These data belong to a study of T cell responses to AZD1222 COVID-19 vaccine. The repertoire was sequenced with immunoSEQ multiplex PCR; TCRdb's copy has only in-frame clones and lacks some. The repertoire table contains over 130,000 clones. The source material was peripheral blood. This clonotype was sampled from an adult in good health. The V call is TRBV10-3, the J call TRBJ2-7, with D maybe TRBD1 (6 bases). CDR3 bases: TGTGCCATCAAGGGGGACCGAGGCTACGAGCAGTACTTC. Its translation is CAIKGDRGYEQYF.